A selection of T cell receptor beta chains follows, all from one sample in a study of metastatic and nonmetastatic thyroid tumors. TCRdb reprocessed the PCR reads using MiXCR. The sample contains about 89,000 clones, approximately 13% of which appear only once. The specimen sequenced was tumor tissue. The receptor source for this set is a female donor with papillary thyroid cancer or a benign thyroid nodule (not recorded which). Some clones in this sample may be carry-over from other donors' samples. CDR3s include the opening cysteine and the closing phenylalanine or tryptophan. D genes are given only for firm matches. Clone size is not always given. Where it is, it says once, few, many or a class for expanded clones.

CDR3nt: TGTGCCAGCAGCTTAAGGCCCCTTAGCGGCTCACGCTCTGGAAACACCATATATTTT
CDR3aa: CASSLRPLSGSRSGNTIYF
j_gene: TRBJ1-3
v_gene: TRBV7-3
abundance: .
d_gene: .

CDR3nt: TGCGCCAGAACGCGGGGACACCCCTACGAGCAGTACTTC
CDR3aa: CARTRGHPYEQYF
j_gene: TRBJ2-7
v_gene: TRBV5-1
abundance: .
d_gene: .

CDR3nt: TGTGCCAGCAGCCTATCGTCGGGGGCCGAGAATTCACCCCTCCACTTT
CDR3aa: CASSLSSGAENSPLHF
j_gene: TRBJ1-6
v_gene: TRBV7-2
abundance: once
d_gene: .

CDR3nt: TGCGCCAGCAGCCCGCCGGGGGACCTAGAAAAACTGTTTTTT
CDR3aa: CASSPPGDLEKLFF
j_gene: TRBJ1-4
v_gene: TRBV5-1
abundance: many
d_gene: .

CDR3nt: TGTGCCAGCAGCTCACCGGGTCTCGGAGGGGACACCATATATTTT
CDR3aa: CASSSPGLGGDTIYF
j_gene: TRBJ1-3
v_gene: TRBV5-5
abundance: many
d_gene: .

CDR3nt: TGCGCCAGCAGCTTGTCCGCTAGCGTGAGGTACAATGAGCAGTTCTTC
CDR3aa: CASSLSASVRYNEQFF
j_gene: TRBJ2-1
v_gene: TRBV5-1
abundance: once
d_gene: .

CDR3nt: TGTGCCAGCAGCCAAGTGACTAGCGTGTATGAGCAGTTCTTC
CDR3aa: CASSQVTSVYEQFF
j_gene: TRBJ2-1
v_gene: TRBV3-1
abundance: many
d_gene: TRBD2

CDR3nt: TGCAGTGCTGCTAGACTAGCGGGAGGGCCAATTGTAGATGAGCAGTTCTTC
CDR3aa: CSAARLAGGPIVDEQFF
j_gene: TRBJ2-1
v_gene: TRBV20-1
abundance: many
d_gene: TRBD2

CDR3nt: TGCAGTGCAGTAAAGTCCTTGCCGGAAAAACTGTTTTTT
CDR3aa: CSAVKSLPEKLFF
j_gene: TRBJ1-4
v_gene: TRBV20-1
abundance: few
d_gene: .

CDR3nt: TGTGCCAGCAGCCCTCCGACCTTGATCTCCTACAATGAGCAGTTCTTC
CDR3aa: CASSPPTLISYNEQFF
j_gene: TRBJ2-1
v_gene: TRBV5-6
abundance: many
d_gene: .

CDR3nt: TGTGCCAGCTCATCGGACTTCCTACCCACAGATACGCAGTATTTT
CDR3aa: CASSSDFLPTDTQYF
j_gene: TRBJ2-3
v_gene: TRBV18
abundance: many
d_gene: .

CDR3nt: TGTGCCAGCAGCTCGATAGGGGCTGGCTACACCTTC
CDR3aa: CASSSIGAGYTF
j_gene: TRBJ1-2
v_gene: TRBV7-2
abundance: few
d_gene: .

CDR3nt: TGTGCCAGCAGTTCCCTCGGGACTAGCGCCTACAATGAGCAGTTCTTC
CDR3aa: CASSSLGTSAYNEQFF
j_gene: TRBJ2-1
v_gene: TRBV6-5
abundance: few
d_gene: TRBD2

CDR3nt: TGTGCCAGCAGCTTAGTACCGGGATACGAGCAGTACTTC
CDR3aa: CASSLVPGYEQYF
j_gene: TRBJ2-7
v_gene: TRBV7-2
abundance: many
d_gene: .

CDR3nt: TGCGCCAGCAGCACGGACAGTAAATATGGCTACACCTTC
CDR3aa: CASSTDSKYGYTF
j_gene: TRBJ1-2
v_gene: TRBV5-1
abundance: many
d_gene: .

CDR3nt: TGTGCCAGCAGCTTACCCCAGGGATCGGGCTACGAGCAGTACTTC
CDR3aa: CASSLPQGSGYEQYF
j_gene: TRBJ2-7
v_gene: TRBV7-8
abundance: many
d_gene: .

CDR3nt: TGTGCCACCCTCCCTGGCCCGGGCAGAGAGACCCAGTACTTC
CDR3aa: CATLPGPGRETQYF
j_gene: TRBJ2-5
v_gene: TRBV18
abundance: .
d_gene: .

CDR3nt: TGTGCCAGCGGCAAGAGCGAGCAGTACTTC
CDR3aa: CASGKSEQYF
j_gene: TRBJ2-7
v_gene: TRBV3-1
abundance: many
d_gene: .

CDR3nt: TGTGCCTGGAGTACAGGACAGGGTGGAATTCGGGGCAATCAGCCCCAGCATTTT
CDR3aa: CAWSTGQGGIRGNQPQHF
j_gene: TRBJ1-5
v_gene: TRBV30
abundance: many
d_gene: TRBD1

CDR3nt: TGTGCCAGCACTGCCAGCGGGCCCATCGCCTATGGCTACACCTTC
CDR3aa: CASTASGPIAYGYTF
j_gene: TRBJ1-2
v_gene: TRBV6-4
abundance: many
d_gene: .

CDR3nt: TGCAGTGCTAGGACTCCACCTAGCGGGAGGCACTACAATGAGCAGTTCTTC
CDR3aa: CSARTPPSGRHYNEQFF
j_gene: TRBJ2-1
v_gene: TRBV20-1
abundance: many
d_gene: TRBD2

CDR3nt: TGTGCCAGCAGCGACGGTGGGCTGAACACAGATACGCAGTATTTT
CDR3aa: CASSDGGLNTDTQYF
j_gene: TRBJ2-3
v_gene: TRBV7-6
abundance: many
d_gene: .